A selection of T cell receptor beta chains follows, all from one sample in a study of T-cell reconstitution after alpha-beta-depleted transplantation in children. One entry per CDR3 protein, called by TCRdb with MiXCR from the PCR reads. The sample holds around 100,000 distinct CDR3 sequences, about 5.6% seen once. Sequencing was performed on PBMCs, mostly from graft donor cells, taken 60 days after TCRalphabeta/CD19-depleted stem cell transplant. The receptors derive from a female patient between 2 and 15 years old who had a stem cell transplant for Fanconi anemia, so the T cells may come from the graft donor. Each CDR3 is given without its conserved first and last residue.

v_call: TRBV3-1
cdr3_aa: ASSQEKGRASSYNEQF

v_call: TRBV10-3
cdr3_aa: AISEPTGGYNEQF

v_call: TRBV20-1
cdr3_aa: SARGLAGLGQF

v_call: TRBV2
cdr3_aa: ASSKPGLAGGRSYEQY

v_call: TRBV3-1
cdr3_aa: ACSASRRFLDTQY

v_call: TRBV15
cdr3_aa: ATSRDWEALAYNEQF

v_call: TRBV11-2
cdr3_aa: ASSPREGGGREQY

v_call: TRBV7-2
cdr3_aa: ASSPPPGAYEQY

v_call: TRBV12-3/TRBV12-4
cdr3_aa: ASSFVRGLAETQY

v_call: TRBV5-1
cdr3_aa: ASRRSGGSSYEQY

v_call: TRBV18
cdr3_aa: ASSPSGGADTQY

v_call: TRBV6-1
cdr3_aa: ASSRTVQETQY

v_call: TRBV5-1
cdr3_aa: ASSAGTGRITGELF

v_call: TRBV18
cdr3_aa: ASSPRALAGEETQY

v_call: TRBV25-1
cdr3_aa: ASSPHRGVSGNTIY